This is a list of T cell receptor beta chains from one sample in a study of blood T cell repertoires in COVID-19. The protocol was immunoSEQ multiplex PCR, while the TCRdb copy is restricted to in-frame clones and leaves out a portion. The table has 150,000 to 180,000 clones, 91% seen once. The source material was peripheral blood. These TCRs come from a man aged 50 to 60 with acute or convalescent COVID-19. Each CDR3 is given with its conserved first and last residue. D genes are given only for firm matches. Some rows have no size entry. The others give once, few or many, or a class for an expanded clone.

j_gene,d_gene,v_gene,abundance,CDR3aa,CDR3nt
TRBJ2-1,TRBD1,TRBV10-3,-,CAIRGDRGDHEQFF,TGTGCCATCAGAGGGGACAGGGGAGACCATGAGCAGTTCTTC
TRBJ2-6,-,TRBV4-1,once,CASSPRSVVGANVLTF,TGCGCCAGCAGCCCCCGTTCGGTAGTTGGGGCCAACGTCCTGACTTTC
TRBJ2-7,-,TRBV19,-,CASSVDSQQSYEQYF,TGTGCCAGTAGTGTGGACAGCCAGCAATCCTACGAGCAGTACTTC
TRBJ2-3,TRBD2,TRBV19,-,CASTLTFGGWTDTQYF,TGTGCCAGTACCCTCACGTTCGGGGGGTGGACAGATACGCAGTATTTT
TRBJ2-3,TRBD2,TRBV7-8,-,CASSLVGGGPRTDTQYF,TGTGCCAGCAGCTTAGTGGGCGGGGGGCCCCGCACAGATACGCAGTATTTT
TRBJ2-3,-,TRBV28,-,CASKYGTDTQYF,TGTGCCAGCAAATATGGCACAGATACGCAGTATTTT
TRBJ2-1,TRBD1,TRBV27,-,CASNYGQGANEQFF,TGTGCCAGCAACTACGGACAGGGGGCCAATGAGCAGTTCTTC
TRBJ1-5,-,TRBV27,-,CASARGSNLLNQPQHF,TGTGCCAGCGCGCGAGGCAGTAACCTTCTCAATCAGCCCCAGCATTTT
TRBJ2-1,-,TRBV24-1,-,CATSDSQGISYNEQFF,TGTGCCACCAGTGATTCCCAGGGAATCTCCTACAATGAGCAGTTCTTC
TRBJ2-5,-,TRBV11-2,-,CASSSTQQQGRETQYF,TGTGCCAGCAGTTCAACCCAGCAACAGGGGAGGGAGACCCAGTACTTC
TRBJ2-1,-,TRBV21-1,once,CASSKSYGEAWRNEQFF,TGTGCCAGCAGCAAATCTTATGGGGAGGCCTGGCGCAATGAGCAGTTCTTC
TRBJ2-7,TRBD1,TRBV10-3,-,CATITGQGTYEQYF,TGTGCCACCATTACGGGACAGGGGACCTACGAGCAGTACTTC
TRBJ1-1,-,TRBV3-1/TRBV3-2,-,CASSQGATEAFF,TGTGCCAGCAGCCAAGGGGCCACTGAAGCTTTCTTT
TRBJ1-2,-,TRBV9,-,CASSVDWGNYGYTF,TGTGCCAGCAGCGTAGATTGGGGCAACTATGGCTACACCTTC
TRBJ2-1,TRBD1,TRBV19,-,CASSPSGDSYNEQFF,TGTGCCAGTAGTCCGTCCGGGGACAGCTACAATGAGCAGTTCTTC
TRBJ2-1,TRBD1,TRBV11-3,-,CASSARTGSGEQFF,TGTGCCAGCAGCGCGCGGACAGGGTCCGGTGAGCAGTTCTTC
TRBJ1-5,-,TRBV4-1,-,CASSQEGGGNQPQHF,TGCGCCAGCAGCCAAGAAGGGGGGGGCAATCAGCCCCAGCATTTT
TRBJ1-6,-,TRBV11-2,-,CASSLDISPLHF,TGTGCCAGCAGCTTAGATATATCACCCCTCCACTTT
TRBJ2-1,TRBD1,TRBV19,-,CASSVDRGLDNEQFF,TGTGCCAGTAGTGTTGACAGGGGTTTGGACAATGAGCAGTTCTTC
TRBJ2-1,-,TRBV19,-,CASHEEFF,TGTGCCAGTCACGAGGAGTTCTTC
TRBJ2-3,TRBD2,TRBV7-3,once,CASSKTSADTQYF,TGTGCCAGCAGCAAGACTAGCGCAGATACGCAGTATTTT
TRBJ2-7,-,TRBV9,-,CASSPRDFSYEQYF,TGTGCCAGCAGCCCCCGGGACTTTTCCTACGAGCAGTACTTC
TRBJ1-4,TRBD1,TRBV7-4,few,CASSLGDRGQYNEKLFF,TGTGCCAGCAGCTTAGGGGACAGGGGGCAATATAATGAAAAACTGTTTTTT
TRBJ2-3,TRBD2,TRBV28,once,CASKERGGLTDTQYF,TGTGCCAGCAAAGAGCGGGGGGGCCTCACAGATACGCAGTATTTT
TRBJ2-2,-,TRBV11-3,-,CASSAGGGRDTGELFF,TGTGCCAGCAGCGCCGGAGGAGGGCGTGACACCGGGGAGCTGTTTTTT
TRBJ1-6,-,TRBV27,few,CASRSGTTNSPLHF,TGTGCCAGCAGATCCGGGACAACTAATTCACCCCTCCACTTT
TRBJ2-7,-,TRBV20-1,-,CSASQRPYEQYF,TGCAGTGCTAGTCAGCGCCCCTACGAGCAGTACTTC
TRBJ1-1,-,TRBV19,-,CASSASAGTHAAFF,TGTGCCAGTAGTGCTTCAGCAGGAACCCATGCAGCTTTCTTT
TRBJ1-5,TRBD1,TRBV5-1,-,CASSLGPRDRGNQPQHF,TGCGCCAGCAGCTTGGGCCCCCGGGACAGGGGCAATCAGCCCCAGCATTTT
TRBJ1-5,TRBD1,TRBV5-1,-,CASSTGQGFQPQHF,TGCGCCAGCAGCACAGGACAGGGCTTTCAGCCCCAGCATTTT
TRBJ2-2,TRBD2,TRBV28,-,CASRAPGGGAVTGELFF,TGTGCCAGCAGGGCCCCCGGCGGGGGGGCTGTCACCGGGGAGCTGTTTTTT
TRBJ1-5,-,TRBV7-2,-,CASSPPDQNRGPQHF,TGTGCCAGCAGCCCCCCGGACCAAAACCGGGGGCCCCAGCATTTT
TRBJ1-1,-,TRBV6-5,-,CASSSRLWGEPEAFF,TGTGCCAGCAGTTCCCGACTCTGGGGGGAACCTGAAGCTTTCTTT
TRBJ1-4,-,TRBV5-1,-,CASSLDRSPYEKLFF,TGCGCCAGCAGCCTCGACAGGAGCCCGTATGAAAAACTGTTTTTT
TRBJ1-6,-,TRBV2,-,CASKTENNSPLHF,TGTGCCAGCAAAACGGAGAATAATTCACCCCTCCACTTT
TRBJ2-2,TRBD1,TRBV3-1/TRBV3-2,-,CASSRTGVTGELFF,TGTGCCAGCAGCCGGACAGGGGTTACCGGGGAGCTGTTTTTT
TRBJ2-1,-,TRBV9,once,CASSGEGEQFF,TGTGCCAGCAGCGGAGAGGGTGAGCAGTTCTTC
TRBJ2-1,TRBD1,TRBV18,-,CASSPLLDRGRNEQFF,TGTGCCAGCTCACCACTCCTGGACAGGGGGCGGAATGAGCAGTTCTTC
TRBJ1-5,-,TRBV5-5,-,CASSLTYSNQPQHF,TGTGCCAGCAGCTTAACCTACAGCAATCAGCCCCAGCATTTT
TRBJ2-3,TRBD1,TRBV19,-,CASSDREADTQYF,TGTGCCAGTTCTGACAGGGAAGCAGATACGCAGTATTTT
TRBJ2-5,TRBD1,TRBV5-1,once,CASSLRTGGQETQYF,TGCGCCAGCAGCTTAAGGACAGGTGGACAAGAGACCCAGTACTTC
TRBJ2-3,TRBD2,TRBV12-5,-,CASGLAGVDTQYF,TGTGCTAGTGGCCTAGCGGGAGTGGATACGCAGTATTTT
TRBJ2-2,-,TRBV12-3/TRBV12-4,-,CASSHPAGELFF,TGTGCCAGCAGTCATCCGGCCGGGGAGCTGTTTTTT
TRBJ2-1,-,TRBV2,-,CASTRRGALSEQFF,TGTGCCAGCACCAGACGGGGGGCCTTATCTGAGCAGTTCTTC
TRBJ2-1,TRBD1,TRBV11-2,-,CASSSRDSSYNEQFF,TGTGCCAGCAGCTCCCGGGACAGCTCCTACAATGAGCAGTTCTTC
TRBJ2-2,TRBD1,TRBV19,-,CASSTKTGANTGELFF,TGTGCCAGTAGTACCAAAACAGGGGCGAACACCGGGGAGCTGTTTTTT
TRBJ1-1,-,TRBV12-2,-,CASRLGAGEAEAFF,TGTGCAAGTCGCTTAGGGGCAGGGGAAGCTGAAGCTTTCTTT
TRBJ2-5,TRBD2,TRBV9,-,CASSVATSHETQYF,TGTGCCAGCAGCGTTGCGACTAGCCATGAGACCCAGTACTTC
TRBJ2-1,-,TRBV3-1/TRBV3-2,-,CASSQEGANYNEQFF,TGTGCCAGCAGCCAAGAGGGGGCAAACTACAATGAGCAGTTCTTC
TRBJ1-1,TRBD1,TRBV7-6,-,CASSYTQGVGTEAFF,TGTGCCAGCAGCTACACGCAGGGGGTGGGCACTGAAGCTTTCTTT
TRBJ1-1,-,TRBV28,-,CASSFTRAANTEAFF,TGTGCCAGCAGTTTTACCAGGGCGGCGAACACTGAAGCTTTCTTT
TRBJ1-4,-,TRBV9,-,CASSLSGANEKLFF,TGTGCCAGCAGTTTGTCAGGGGCTAATGAAAAACTGTTTTTT
TRBJ1-2,-,TRBV27,-,CASSLSRGYGYTF,TGTGCCAGCAGTTTATCGCGCGGATATGGCTACACCTTC